The sequence of this T cell receptor (beta chain) was determined in a study of shared clonotypes between healthy human individuals. The overall study: The cohort comprised a couple of women and a few men. Their ages spanned 18 to 49 years.

A CD45RA-negative memory subset and a CD45RA+ naive subset were separated from the CD4+ cells. General study results and limits: The naive CD4 repertoires of four donors were compared, and about 5% of clonotypes were shared. A generally larger estimated richness was seen in naive subsets than in memory subsets.

Some clones are missing from TCRdb's copy, which holds only in-frame ones; the method was immunoSEQ multiplex PCR. Of fewer than 1.8 million clones detected, around 98.5% appear once; the ten largest clones hold roughly 0.36%. Of note for this clone: Antigen: not known.

The receptor's source is a man aged 30 to 39 in good health. Sequenced material: naive CD4+ T cells sorted from blood. The subset denotes: CD45RA+ positively selected.

The CDR3 DNA reads TGTGCCAGCAGCCCCGGGGCCGGTAGCTACGAGCAGTACTTC. Its translation: CASSPGAGSYEQYF. The genes are TRBV11-3 and TRBJ2-7; possibly TRBD1 or TRBD2 for D (5 bases each). This CDR3 contains 14 residues. Trimming removed 5 bases from V and 3 bases from J, with 14 bases in between. Germline CDR1 and CDR2: SGHNT and YENEEA.